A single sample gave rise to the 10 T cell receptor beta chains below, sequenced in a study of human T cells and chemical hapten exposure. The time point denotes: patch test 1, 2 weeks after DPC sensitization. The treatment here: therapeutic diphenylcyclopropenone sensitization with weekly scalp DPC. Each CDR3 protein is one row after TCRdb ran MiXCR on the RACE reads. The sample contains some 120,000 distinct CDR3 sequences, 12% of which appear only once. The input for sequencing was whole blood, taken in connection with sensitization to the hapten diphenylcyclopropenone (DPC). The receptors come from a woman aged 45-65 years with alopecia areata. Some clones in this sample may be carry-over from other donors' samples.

The CDR3 here is CASSPGGVRGDEQYF. Written as DNA, the CDR3 is TGTGCCAGCAGCCCCGGGGGTGTTAGAGGGGACGAGCAGTACTTC. This chain uses TRBV28 with TRBJ2-7; tentatively, D is TRBD2 (6 bases). The V end was cut by 6 bases, the J end by 5 bases, with 20 bases between. The CDR3 covers 15 residues. From germline, CDR1 is MDHEN and CDR2 SYDVKM.

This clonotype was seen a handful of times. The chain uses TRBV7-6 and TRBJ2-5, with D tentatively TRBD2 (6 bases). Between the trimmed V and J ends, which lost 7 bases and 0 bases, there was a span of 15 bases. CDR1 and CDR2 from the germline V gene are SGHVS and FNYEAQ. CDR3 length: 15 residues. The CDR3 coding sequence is TGTGCCAGCACCCGACGGGCGGGGTACCAAGAGACCCAGTACTTC. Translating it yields CASTRRAGYQETQYF.

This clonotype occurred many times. The CDR3 loop is CASSSDRVWAFF. In DNA, the CDR3 is TGTGCCAGCAGTTCGGACAGGGTGTGGGCTTTCTTT. The chain joins TRBV12-3 or TRBV12-4 to TRBJ1-1; 8 bases are a match to TRBD1. V lost 4 bases to trimming and J lost 11 bases; unmatched junction nucleotides: 6. This CDR3 is built from 12 residues.

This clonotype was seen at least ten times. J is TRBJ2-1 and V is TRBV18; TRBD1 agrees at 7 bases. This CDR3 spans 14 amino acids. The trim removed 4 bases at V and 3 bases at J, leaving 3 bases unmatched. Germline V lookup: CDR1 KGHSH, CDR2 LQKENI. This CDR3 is CASSQQGNYNEQFF. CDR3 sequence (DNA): TGTGCCAGCTCACAACAGGGGAACTACAATGAGCAGTTCTTC.

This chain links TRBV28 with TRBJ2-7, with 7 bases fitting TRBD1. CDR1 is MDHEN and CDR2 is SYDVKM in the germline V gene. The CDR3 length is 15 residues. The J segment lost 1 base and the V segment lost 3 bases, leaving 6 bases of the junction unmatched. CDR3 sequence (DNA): TGTGCCAGCAGTTTGCACAGGGGAATATCCTACGAGCAGTACTTC. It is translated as CASSLHRGISYEQYF.

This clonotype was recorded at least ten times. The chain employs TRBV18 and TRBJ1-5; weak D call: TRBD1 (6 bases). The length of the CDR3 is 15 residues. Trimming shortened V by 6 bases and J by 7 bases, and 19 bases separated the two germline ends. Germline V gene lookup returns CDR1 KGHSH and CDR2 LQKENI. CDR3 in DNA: TGTGCCAGCTCTCCTTCACAGGGAGGAGAACAGCCCCAGCATTTT. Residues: CASSPSQGGEQPQHF. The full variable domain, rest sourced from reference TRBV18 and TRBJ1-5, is NAGVMQNPRHLVRRRGQEARLRCSPMKGHSHVYWYRQLPEEGLKFMVYLQKENIIDESGMPKERFSAEFPKEGPSILRIQQVVRGDSAAYFCASSPSQGGEQPQHFGDGTRLSIL.

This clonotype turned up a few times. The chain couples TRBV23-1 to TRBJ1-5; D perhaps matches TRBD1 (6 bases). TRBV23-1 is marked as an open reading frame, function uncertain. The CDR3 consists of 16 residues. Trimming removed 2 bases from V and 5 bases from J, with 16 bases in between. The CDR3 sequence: CASSQTVRDNHQPQHF. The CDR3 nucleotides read TGCGCCAGCAGTCAAACCGTCCGGGACAATCATCAGCCCCAGCATTTT.

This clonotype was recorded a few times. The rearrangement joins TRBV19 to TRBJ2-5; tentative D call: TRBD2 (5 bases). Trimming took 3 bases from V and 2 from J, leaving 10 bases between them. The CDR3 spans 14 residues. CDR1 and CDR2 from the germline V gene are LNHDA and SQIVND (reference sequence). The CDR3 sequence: CASSMVAGQETQYF. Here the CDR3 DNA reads TGTGCCAGTAGTATGGTGGCGGGTCAAGAGACCCAGTACTTC.

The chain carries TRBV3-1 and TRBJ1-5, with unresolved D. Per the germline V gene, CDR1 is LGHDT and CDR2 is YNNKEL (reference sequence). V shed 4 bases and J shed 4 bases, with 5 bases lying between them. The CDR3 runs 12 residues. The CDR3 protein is CASSLQNQPQHF. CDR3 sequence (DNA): TGTGCCAGCAGCCTTCAAAATCAGCCCCAGCATTTT.

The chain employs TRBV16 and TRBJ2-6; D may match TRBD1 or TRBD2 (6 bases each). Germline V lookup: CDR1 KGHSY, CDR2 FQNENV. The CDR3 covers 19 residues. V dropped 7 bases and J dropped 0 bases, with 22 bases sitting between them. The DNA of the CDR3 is TGTGCCAGCACCTCAGGGCTCCGGGGGCCTGACTCTGGGGCCAACGTCCTGACTTTC. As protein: CASTSGLRGPDSGANVLTF.